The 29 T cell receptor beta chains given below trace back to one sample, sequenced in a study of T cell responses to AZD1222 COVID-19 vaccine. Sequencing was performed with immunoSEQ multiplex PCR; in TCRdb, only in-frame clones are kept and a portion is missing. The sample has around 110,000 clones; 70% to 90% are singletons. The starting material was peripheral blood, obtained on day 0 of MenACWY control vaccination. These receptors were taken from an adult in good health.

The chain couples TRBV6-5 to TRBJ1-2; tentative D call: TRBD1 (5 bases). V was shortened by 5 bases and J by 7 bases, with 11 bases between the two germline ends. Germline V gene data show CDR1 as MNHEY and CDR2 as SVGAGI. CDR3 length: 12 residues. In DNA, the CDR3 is TGTGCCAGCAGTATAGAGGGGTTTGGCTACACCTTC. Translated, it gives CASSIEGFGYTF.

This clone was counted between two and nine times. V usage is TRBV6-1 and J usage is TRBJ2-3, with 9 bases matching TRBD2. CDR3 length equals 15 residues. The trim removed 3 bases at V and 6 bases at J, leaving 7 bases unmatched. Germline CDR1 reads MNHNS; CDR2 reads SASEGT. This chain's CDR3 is CASSDLAGGTDTQYF. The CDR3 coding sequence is TGTGCCAGCAGTGATCTGGCGGGGGGGACGGATACGCAGTATTTT.

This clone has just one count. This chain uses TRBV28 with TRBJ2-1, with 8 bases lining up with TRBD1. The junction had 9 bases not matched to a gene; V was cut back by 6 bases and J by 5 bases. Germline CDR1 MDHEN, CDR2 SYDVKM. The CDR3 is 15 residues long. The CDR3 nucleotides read TGTGCCAGCAGGACGGGACAGGTGAGGCACAATGAGCAGTTCTTC. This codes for CASRTGQVRHNEQFF.

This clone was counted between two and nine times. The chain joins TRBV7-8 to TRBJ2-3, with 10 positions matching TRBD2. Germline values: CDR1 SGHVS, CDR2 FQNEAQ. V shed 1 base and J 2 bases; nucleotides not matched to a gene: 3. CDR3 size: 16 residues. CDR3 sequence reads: CASSLVAGGATDTQYF. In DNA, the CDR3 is TGTGCCAGCAGCTTAGTAGCGGGGGGTGCCACAGATACGCAGTATTTT.

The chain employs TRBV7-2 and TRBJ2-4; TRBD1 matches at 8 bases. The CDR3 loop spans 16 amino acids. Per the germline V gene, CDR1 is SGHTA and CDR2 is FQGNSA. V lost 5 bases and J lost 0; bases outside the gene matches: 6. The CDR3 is CASSKTGVLAKNIQYF. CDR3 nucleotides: TGTGCCAGCAGCAAGACAGGGGTACTAGCCAAAAACATTCAGTACTTC.

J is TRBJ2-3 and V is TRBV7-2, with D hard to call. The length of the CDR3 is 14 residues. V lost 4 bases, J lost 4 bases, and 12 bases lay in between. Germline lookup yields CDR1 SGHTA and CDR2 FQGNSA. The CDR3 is CASSSRQTPDTQYF. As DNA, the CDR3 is TGTGCCAGCAGCTCACGGCAGACCCCAGATACGCAGTATTTT.

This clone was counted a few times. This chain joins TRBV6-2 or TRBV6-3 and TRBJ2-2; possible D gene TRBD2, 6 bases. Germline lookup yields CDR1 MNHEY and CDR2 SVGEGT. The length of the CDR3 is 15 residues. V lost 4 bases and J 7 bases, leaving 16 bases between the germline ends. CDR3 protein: CASSSMGLTHGELFF. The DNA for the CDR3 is TGTGCCAGCAGTTCCATGGGACTCACTCACGGGGAGCTGTTTTTT.

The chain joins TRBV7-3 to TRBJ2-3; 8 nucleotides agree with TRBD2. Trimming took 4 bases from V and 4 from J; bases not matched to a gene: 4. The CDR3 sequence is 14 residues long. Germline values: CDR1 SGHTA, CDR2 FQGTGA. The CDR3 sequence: CASSSDSGADTQYF. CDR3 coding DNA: TGTGCCAGCAGCTCCGATAGCGGGGCAGATACGCAGTATTTT.

The CDR3 loop reads CASSVALQGHGYTF. The CDR3 nucleotides are TGTGCCAGCAGCGTAGCGCTTCAGGGTCATGGCTACACCTTC. The V and J genes are TRBV9 and TRBJ1-2; the D gene is possibly TRBD1 (5 bases). The length of the CDR3 is 14 residues. V was shortened by 0 bases and J by 6 bases, with 12 bases between the two germline ends. Per the germline V gene, CDR1 is SGDLS and CDR2 is YYNGEE.

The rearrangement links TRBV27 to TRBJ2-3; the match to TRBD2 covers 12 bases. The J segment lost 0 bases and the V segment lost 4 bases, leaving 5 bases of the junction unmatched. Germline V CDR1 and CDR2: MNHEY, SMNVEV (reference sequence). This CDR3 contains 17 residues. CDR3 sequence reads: CASSSPSGGASTDTQYF. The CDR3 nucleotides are TGTGCCAGCAGTTCCCCTAGCGGGGGGGCAAGCACAGATACGCAGTATTTT.

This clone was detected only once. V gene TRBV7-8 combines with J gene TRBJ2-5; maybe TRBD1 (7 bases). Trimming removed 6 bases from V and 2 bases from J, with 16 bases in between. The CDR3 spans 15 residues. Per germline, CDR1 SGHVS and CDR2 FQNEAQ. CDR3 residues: CASSYSGGMQETQYF. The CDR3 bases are TGTGCCAGCAGTTATTCAGGGGGGATGCAAGAGACCCAGTACTTC.

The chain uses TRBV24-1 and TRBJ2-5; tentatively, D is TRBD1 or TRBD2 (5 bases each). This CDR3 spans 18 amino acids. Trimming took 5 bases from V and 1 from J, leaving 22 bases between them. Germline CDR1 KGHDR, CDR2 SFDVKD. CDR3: CATSASSGTLGSQETQYF. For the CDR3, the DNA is TGTGCCACCAGTGCCTCCTCCGGGACGCTAGGCAGCCAAGAGACCCAGTACTTC.

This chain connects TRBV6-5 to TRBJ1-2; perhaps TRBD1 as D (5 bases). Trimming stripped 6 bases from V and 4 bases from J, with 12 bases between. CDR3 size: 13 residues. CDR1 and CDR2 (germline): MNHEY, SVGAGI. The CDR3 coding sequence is TGTGCCAGCAGCCCAGGGTATGCCTATGGCTACACCTTC. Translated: CASSPGYAYGYTF.

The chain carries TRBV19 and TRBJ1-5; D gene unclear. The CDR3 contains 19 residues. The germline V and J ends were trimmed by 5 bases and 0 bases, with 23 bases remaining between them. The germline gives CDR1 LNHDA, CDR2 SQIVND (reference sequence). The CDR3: CASSSLDGVKVNSNQPQHF. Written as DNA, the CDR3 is TGTGCCAGTAGTTCCCTGGATGGCGTGAAGGTTAATAGCAATCAGCCCCAGCATTTT.

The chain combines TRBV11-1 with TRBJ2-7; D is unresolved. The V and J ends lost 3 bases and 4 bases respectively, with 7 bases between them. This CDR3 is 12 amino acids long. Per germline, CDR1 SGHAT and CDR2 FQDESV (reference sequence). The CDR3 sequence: CASSFSRYEQYF. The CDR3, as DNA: TGTGCCAGCAGCTTCTCCAGATACGAGCAGTACTTC.

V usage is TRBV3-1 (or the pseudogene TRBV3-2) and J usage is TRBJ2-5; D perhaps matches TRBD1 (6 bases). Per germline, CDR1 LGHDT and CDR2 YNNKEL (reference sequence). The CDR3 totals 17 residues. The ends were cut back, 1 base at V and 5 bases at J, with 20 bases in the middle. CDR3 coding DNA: TGTGCCAGCAGCCAAGGAGGGACATACAGCGGTTACGAGACCCAGTACTTC. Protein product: CASSQGGTYSGYETQYF.

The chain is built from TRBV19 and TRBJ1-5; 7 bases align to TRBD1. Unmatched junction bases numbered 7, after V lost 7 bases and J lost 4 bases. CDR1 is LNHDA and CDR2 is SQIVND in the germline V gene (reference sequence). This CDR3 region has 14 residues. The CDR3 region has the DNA TGTGCCAGTAAAGGGGCAGGGGGAAATCAGCCCCAGCATTTT. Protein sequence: CASKGAGGNQPQHF.

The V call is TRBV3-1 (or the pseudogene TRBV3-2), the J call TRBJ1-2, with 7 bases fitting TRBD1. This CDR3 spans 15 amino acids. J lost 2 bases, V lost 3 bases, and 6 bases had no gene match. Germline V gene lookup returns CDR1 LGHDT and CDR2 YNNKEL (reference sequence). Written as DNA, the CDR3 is TGTGCCAGCAGCCAGTGGACAGGCAACAACTATGGCTACACCTTC. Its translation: CASSQWTGNNYGYTF.

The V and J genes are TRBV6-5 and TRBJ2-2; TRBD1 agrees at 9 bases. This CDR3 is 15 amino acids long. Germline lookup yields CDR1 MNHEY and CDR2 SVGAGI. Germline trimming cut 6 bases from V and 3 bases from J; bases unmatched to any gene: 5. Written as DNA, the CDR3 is TGTGCCAGCAGCCCCGGGACAGGGCACACCGGGGAGCTGTTTTTT. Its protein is CASSPGTGHTGELFF.

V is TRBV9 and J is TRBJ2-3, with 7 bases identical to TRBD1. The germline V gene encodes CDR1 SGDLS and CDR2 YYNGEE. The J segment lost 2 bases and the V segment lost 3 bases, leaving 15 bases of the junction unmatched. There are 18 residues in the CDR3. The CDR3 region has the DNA TGTGCCAGCAGCGAAACAGGGGTCACGACAGGGCACACAGATACGCAGTATTTT. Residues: CASSETGVTTGHTDTQYF.

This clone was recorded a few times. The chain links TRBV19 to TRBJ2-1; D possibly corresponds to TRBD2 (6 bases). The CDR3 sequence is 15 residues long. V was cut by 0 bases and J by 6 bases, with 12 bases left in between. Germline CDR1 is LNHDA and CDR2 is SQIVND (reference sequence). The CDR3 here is CASSIETGLPNEQFF. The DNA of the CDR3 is TGTGCCAGTAGTATAGAAACGGGACTCCCCAATGAGCAGTTCTTC.

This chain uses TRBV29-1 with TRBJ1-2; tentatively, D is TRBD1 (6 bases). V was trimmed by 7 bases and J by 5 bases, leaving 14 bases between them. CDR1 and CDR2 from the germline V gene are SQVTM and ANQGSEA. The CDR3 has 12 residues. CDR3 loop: CSAEGQSYGYTF. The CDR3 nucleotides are TGCAGCGCTGAGGGACAATCATATGGCTACACCTTC. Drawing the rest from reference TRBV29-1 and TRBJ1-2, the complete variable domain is SAVISQKPSRDICQRGTSLTIQCQVDSQVTMMFWYRQQPGQSLTLIATANQGSEATYESGFVIDKFPISRPNLTFSTLTVSNMSPEDSSIYLCSAEGQSYGYTFGSGTRLTVV.

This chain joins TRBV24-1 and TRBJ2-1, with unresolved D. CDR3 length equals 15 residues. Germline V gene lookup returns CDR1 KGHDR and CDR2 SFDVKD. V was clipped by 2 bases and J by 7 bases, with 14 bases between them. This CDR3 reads CATSDSMTTGNEQFF. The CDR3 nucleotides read TGTGCCACCAGTGATTCAATGACCACTGGGAATGAGCAGTTCTTC.

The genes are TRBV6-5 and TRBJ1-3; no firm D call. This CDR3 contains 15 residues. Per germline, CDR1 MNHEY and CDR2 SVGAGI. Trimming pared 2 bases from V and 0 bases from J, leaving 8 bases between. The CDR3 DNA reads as TGTGCCAGCAGTTACGACCGAGCCTCTGGAAACACCATATATTTT. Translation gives CASSYDRASGNTIYF.

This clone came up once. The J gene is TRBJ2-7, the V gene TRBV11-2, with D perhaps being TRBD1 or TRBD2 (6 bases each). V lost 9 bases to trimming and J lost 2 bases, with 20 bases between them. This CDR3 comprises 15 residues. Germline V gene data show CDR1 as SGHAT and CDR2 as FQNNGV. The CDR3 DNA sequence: TGTGCCAGTTCCCCGGGGGTAACAGGGACCTACGAGCAGTACTTC. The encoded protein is CASSPGVTGTYEQYF.

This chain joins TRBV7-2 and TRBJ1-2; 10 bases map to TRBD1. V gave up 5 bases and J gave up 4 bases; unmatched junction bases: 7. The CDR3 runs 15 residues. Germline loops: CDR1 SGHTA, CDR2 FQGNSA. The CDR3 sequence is CASSPTGTGAYGYTF. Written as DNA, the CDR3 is TGTGCCAGCAGCCCGACCGGGACAGGGGCCTATGGCTACACCTTC.

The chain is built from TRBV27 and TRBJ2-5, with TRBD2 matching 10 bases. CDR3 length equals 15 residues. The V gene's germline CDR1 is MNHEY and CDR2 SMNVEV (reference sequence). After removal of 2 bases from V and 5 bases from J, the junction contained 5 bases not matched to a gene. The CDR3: CASSLALAGYETQYF. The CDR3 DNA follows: TGTGCCAGCAGTTTAGCACTAGCGGGGTACGAGACCCAGTACTTC.

The CDR3 region is CASSNGRGPLYGYTF. The CDR3 nucleotides are TGTGCCAGCAGCAATGGCAGGGGGCCCCTCTATGGCTACACCTTC. The chain couples TRBV21-1 to TRBJ1-2; the DNA was not compared with TRBD1, the D call given in the table. TRBV21-1 is tagged as a pseudogene. The CDR3 is made up of 15 amino acids.

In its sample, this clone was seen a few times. CDR3 DNA: TGTGCCAGCAGCCCCCCGGGCCCTTCAACCTACGAGCAGTACTTC. Translated, it gives CASSPPGPSTYEQYF. The chain couples TRBV28 to TRBJ2-7; D unresolved. The CDR3 has 15 residues. The germline V gene encodes CDR1 MDHEN and CDR2 SYDVKM. The V gene lost 6 bases and the J gene lost 2 bases, with 17 bases spanning the gap.